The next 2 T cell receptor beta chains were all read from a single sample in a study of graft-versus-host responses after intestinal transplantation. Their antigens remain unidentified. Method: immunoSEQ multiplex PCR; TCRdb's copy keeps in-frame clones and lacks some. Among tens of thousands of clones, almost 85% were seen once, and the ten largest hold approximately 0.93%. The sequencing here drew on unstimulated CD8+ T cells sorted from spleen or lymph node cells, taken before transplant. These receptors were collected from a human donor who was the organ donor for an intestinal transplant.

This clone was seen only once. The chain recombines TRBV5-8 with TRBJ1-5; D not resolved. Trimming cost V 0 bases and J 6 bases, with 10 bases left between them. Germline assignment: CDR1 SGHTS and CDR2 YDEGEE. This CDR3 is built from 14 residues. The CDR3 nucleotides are TGTGCCAGCAGCTTGGGGGAGGGTGGTCAGCCCCAGCATTTT. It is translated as CASSLGEGGQPQHF.

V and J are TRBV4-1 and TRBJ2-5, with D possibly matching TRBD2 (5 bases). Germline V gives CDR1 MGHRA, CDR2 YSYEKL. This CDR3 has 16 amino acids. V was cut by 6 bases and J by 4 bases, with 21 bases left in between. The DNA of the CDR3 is TGCGCCAGCAGTTCAGAGGTTTCAGCGGAAAGAGAGACCCAGTACTTC. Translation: CASSSEVSAERETQYF.